Listed below are T cell receptor beta chains from one sample, sequenced in a study of monozygotic twins with inflammatory bowel disease. TCRdb reworked the 5' RACE reads into one entry per CDR3 protein, no DNA. The data show 160,000 or so distinct CDR3 sequences, and the top ten clones hold 2% to 3%. Sequenced: blood. The receptors come from a human donor with ulcerative colitis or Crohn's disease, or a healthy co-twin of an affected twin (not recorded which). Each CDR3 is given with its conserved first and last residue. Fields, in order: CDR3 length, V gene, J gene, CDR3 protein.

14	TRBV20-1	TRBJ2-1	CSAWTSREGNEQFF
15	TRBV28	TRBJ2-7	CASRQGAGGPYEQYF
12	TRBV2	TRBJ2-5	CASSPDTETQYF
15	TRBV6-5	TRBJ2-7	CASRTGGNRVYEQYF
12	TRBV7-3	TRBJ2-1	CASSYAGDEQFF
12	TRBV18	TRBJ2-3	CASSTTGKAQYF
16	TRBV23-1	TRBJ1-5	CASSHPRPGFDQPQHF
14	TRBV20-1	TRBJ2-1	CSASPSGDYNEQFF
14	TRBV6-1	TRBJ2-7	CASRPGLVFYEQYF
13	TRBV9	TRBJ2-5	CASSIVPLETQYF
17	TRBV5-1	TRBJ2-1	CASSPQGTGASINEQFF
15	TRBV12-3/TRBV12-4	TRBJ2-3	CATEREFGFTDTQYF
14	TRBV18	TRBJ2-7	CASSPDRGNYEQYF
15	TRBV5-1	TRBJ2-7	CASSDGTSGFDEQYF
13	TRBV18	TRBJ2-5	CASSPGRQETQYF
15	TRBV5-1	TRBJ2-6	CASSVFVAGANVLTF
12	TRBV6-5	TRBJ1-3	CASGSSGNTIYF
14	TRBV5-1	TRBJ1-1	CASSKPSGDAEAFF
13	TRBV9	TRBJ1-4	CASSVDRLGPLFF
14	TRBV7-2	TRBJ2-1	CASSIGGSYNEQFF
12	TRBV7-9	TRBJ1-5	CASSLANQPQHF
17	TRBV19	TRBJ2-1	CASSSTSGSGQYNEQFF
16	TRBV7-3	TRBJ2-7	CASSLTAGYRGSEQYF
14	TRBV6-2/TRBV6-3	TRBJ2-5	CASSQTGTQETQYF
13	TRBV7-2	TRBJ1-6	CASSRDSNSPLHF
16	TRBV7-8	TRBJ2-5	CASSSYTGTGGETQYF
15	TRBV4-2	TRBJ2-7	CASSQDAGSSYEQYF
17	TRBV9	TRBJ2-3	CASSTGLAGFSTDTQYF
11	TRBV12-3/TRBV12-4	TRBJ2-1	CASSSIGEQFF
18	TRBV9	TRBJ1-1	CASSANPGTGSMNTEAFF
13	TRBV18	TRBJ2-7	CASLLGQIDEQYF
17	TRBV5-1	TRBJ2-6	CASSLDRARGGANVLTF
12	TRBV20-1	TRBJ2-7	CSARQREDEQYF
15	TRBV6-5	TRBJ2-7	CASSYSGTGIYEQYF
14	TRBV29-1	TRBJ1-5	CSVVSGEPNQPQHF
22	TRBV24-1	TRBJ2-1	CATSDNKLGLAGRVSSYNEQFF
15	TRBV6-5	TRBJ1-2	CASSWTGTGGYGYTF
18	TRBV18	TRBJ2-5	CASSPRGLAGVVGETQYF
19	TRBV20-1	TRBJ2-6	CSARTGQAIVSSGANVLTF
13	TRBV10-3	TRBJ2-5	CAISDGLEETQYF
16	TRBV20-1	TRBJ2-5	CSAQTSGEALMETQYF
14	TRBV28	TRBJ2-7	CASSPKPRAYEQYF